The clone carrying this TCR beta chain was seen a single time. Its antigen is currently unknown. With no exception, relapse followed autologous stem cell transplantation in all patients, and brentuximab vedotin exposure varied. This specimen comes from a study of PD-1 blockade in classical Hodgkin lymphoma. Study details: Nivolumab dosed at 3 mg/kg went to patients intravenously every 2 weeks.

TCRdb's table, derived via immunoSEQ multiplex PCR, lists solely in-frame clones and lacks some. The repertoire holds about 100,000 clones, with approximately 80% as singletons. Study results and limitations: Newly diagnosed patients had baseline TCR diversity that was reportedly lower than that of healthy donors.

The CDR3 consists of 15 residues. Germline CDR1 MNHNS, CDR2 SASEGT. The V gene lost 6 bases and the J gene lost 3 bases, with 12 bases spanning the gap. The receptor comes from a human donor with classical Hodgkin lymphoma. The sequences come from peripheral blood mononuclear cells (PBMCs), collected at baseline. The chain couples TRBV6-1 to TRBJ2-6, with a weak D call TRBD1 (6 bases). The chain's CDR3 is CASSHREGGANVLTF. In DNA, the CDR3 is TGTGCCAGCAGCCACAGGGAAGGTGGGGCCAACGTCCTGACTTTC.